This T cell receptor (beta chain) was sequenced during a study of T cells in localized non-small cell lung cancer. Findings and caveats of the study: T cell clonality was highest in uninvolved adjacent lung, above tumor. Longer overall survival was seen with higher T cell density measured in blood. Tumor samples were not multi-region, leaving intratumor heterogeneity unexcluded.

Germline lookup yields CDR1 SGDLS and CDR2 YYNGEE. Trimming removed 0 bases at V and 5 bases at J, with 4 bases between. The CDR3 is 12 amino acids. Concerning this clone itself: Its antigen is as yet unknown.

TCRdb keeps only in-frame clones here, not all; method: immunoSEQ multiplex PCR. The table includes about 59,000 clones, about 89% detected once. The receptor's source is a man aged 35 to 69 with stage I lung adenocarcinoma. The chain couples TRBV9 to TRBJ2-3; no clear D. The sample in question was peripheral blood, obtained before any cancer treatment. The CDR3 sequence is CASSVEKDTQYF. In DNA form, the CDR3 reads TGTGCCAGCAGCGTAGAGAAAGATACGCAGTATTTT.